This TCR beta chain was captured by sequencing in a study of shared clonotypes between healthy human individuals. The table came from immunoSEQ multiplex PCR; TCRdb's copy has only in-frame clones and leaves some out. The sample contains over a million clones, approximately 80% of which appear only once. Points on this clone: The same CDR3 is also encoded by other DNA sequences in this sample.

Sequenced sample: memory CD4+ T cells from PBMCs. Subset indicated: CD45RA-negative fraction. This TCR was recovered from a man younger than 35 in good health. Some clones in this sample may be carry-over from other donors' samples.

CDR3 protein: CASSLSEDYGYTF. The CDR3 bases are TGCGCCAGCAGCTTGAGTGAAGACTATGGCTACACCTTC. The V and J genes are TRBV5-1 and TRBJ1-2; the D is unclear. Trimming removed 1 base from V and 3 bases from J, with 7 bases in between. From germline, CDR1 is SGHRS and CDR2 YFSETQ. The CDR3 covers 13 residues.